The 6 T cell receptor beta chains listed next were all sequenced from one sample in a study of response to subunit inactivated influenza vaccine. TCRdb recomputed calls from the RT-PCR reads with MiXCR, one row per CDR3 protein. The repertoire holds about 540,000 distinct CDR3 sequences, with roughly 25% as singletons. The same data also contributed to another study, on T cells expressing NK-cell markers. As that study records: Researchers built TCR beta cDNA using 5'RACE template switching with UMIs.

Sample: CD4+ T cells sorted from PBMCs, taken about 13 days after vaccination. The receptors come from a man between 45 and 60 years old who received an inactivated influenza vaccine.

This clonotype has more than one count but fewer than ten. The rearrangement joins TRBV10-3 to TRBJ1-2, with no clear D. CDR1 and CDR2 from the germline V gene are ENHRY and SYGVKD. V lost 10 bases to trimming and J lost 2 bases, with 20 bases between them. This CDR3 has 15 residues. CDR3 loop: CATTRDPKNNYGYTF. The CDR3 bases are TGTGCCACCACCCGTGACCCGAAGAACAACTATGGCTACACCTTC.

This chain links TRBV4-2 with TRBJ2-4; 11 nucleotides align to TRBD2. The germline V gene has CDR1 LGHNA and CDR2 YNFKEQ. The CDR3 contains 15 residues. The junction had 3 bases not matched to a gene; V was cut back by 2 bases and J by 6 bases. For the CDR3, the DNA is TGTGCCAGCAGCCAAACGACTAGCGGGGTAAACATTCAGTACTTC. Its translation: CASSQTTSGVNIQYF.

The V and J genes are TRBV29-1 and TRBJ2-1; 11 bases match TRBD2. Per the germline V gene, CDR1 is SQVTM and CDR2 is ANQGSEA. The CDR3 contains 14 residues. Trimming at V came to 8 bases and at J to 4 bases, leaving 7 bases not matched to a gene. The CDR3 DNA sequence: TGCAGCACCGAGAGGACTAGCGGGTACAATGAGCAGTTCTTC. Amino acid sequence: CSTERTSGYNEQFF.

The J gene is TRBJ2-5, the V gene TRBV5-1; D is uncertain. The CDR3 has 14 residues. Germline V gene data show CDR1 as SGHRS and CDR2 as YFSETQ. V was cut by 1 base and J by 2 bases, with 9 bases left in between. The CDR3 is CASSLNWVQETQYF. The CDR3 bases are TGCGCCAGCAGCTTGAATTGGGTTCAAGAGACCCAGTACTTC.

Remarks on this clonotype: The junction does not match germline at one end; this may be a read error. The V and J genes are TRBV5-1 and TRBJ1-6; weak D call: TRBD1 (6 bases). CDR3 size: 15 residues. Germline lookup yields CDR1 SGHRS and CDR2 YFSETQ. DNA of the CDR3: TGCGCCAGCACCTTGGGGGGCATCCGCGGTTCACCCCTCCACTTT. This codes for CASTLGGIRGSPLHF.

V gene TRBV14 combines with J gene TRBJ2-5, with D unresolved. The CDR3 has 13 amino acids. Looked up from germline, CDR1 is SGHDN and CDR2 is FVKESK. The V gene lost 4 bases and the J gene lost 5 bases, with 11 bases spanning the gap. CDR3 in DNA: TGTGCCAGCAGCCGAGAGAGGACGGAGACCCAGTACTTC. Protein sequence: CASSRERTETQYF.